This TCR beta chain came from a study of OX40 agonist ivuxolimab in advanced cancers. For the study at large: Among those treated, three patients had partial responses, one with hepatocellular carcinoma and two with cutaneous melanoma.

To note about this clone: One base away lies a much larger clone, so this may be a sequencing read error.

Assay: immunoSEQ multiplex PCR; the TCRdb copy retains only in-frame clones and omits some. The data hold 30,000 to 40,000 clones, with around 85% observed a single time. The germline V gene encodes CDR1 MGHRA and CDR2 YSYEKL. This CDR3 comprises 14 residues. V was shortened by 2 bases and J by 8 bases, with 13 bases between the two germline ends. Patients were ruled out by autoimmune disease history or systemic immunosuppression. This rearrangement joins TRBV4-1 to TRBJ1-3; possible D gene TRBD1, 6 bases. The clonotype originates from an adult with an advanced solid tumor such as melanoma, head and neck, liver or kidney cancer. Sample: CD4+ or CD8+ T cells sorted from blood, taken in a trial of the OX40 agonist ivuxolimab. The CDR3 DNA sequence: TGCGCCAGCAGCCAAAAAACAGGGATTTACACCATATATTTT. The encoded protein is CASSQKTGIYTIYF.